The 17 T cell receptor beta chains in this list originate from one sample, sequenced in a study of Graves' ophthalmopathy and Graves' hyperthyroidism. Beta-chain TCR CDR3 regions were amplified from RNA transcripts. Amplification began with first-round RT-PCR using HTBI primers, then second-round multiplex PCR was performed. TCRdb passed the multiplex PCR reads through MiXCR, listing each CDR3 protein once. The sample records approximately 410,000 distinct CDR3 sequences, approximately 15% being singletons. The sequenced sample consisted of peripheral blood. The receptor source for this set is a woman younger than 35 with stable Graves' hyperthyroidism.

This clonotype came up many times. The V call is TRBV19, the J call TRBJ2-5; a weak D match, TRBD2 (7 bases). V gave up 3 bases and J gave up 4 bases, with 9 bases separating them. The CDR3 runs to 13 residues. Germline V gives CDR1 LNHDA, CDR2 SQIVND (reference sequence). The CDR3 bases are TGTGCCAGTAGTATGAGGGGGGGAGAGACCCAGTACTTC. It codes for CASSMRGGETQYF.

Notes on this clonotype: The junction departs from germline at one end; a sequencing error may be responsible. The J gene is TRBJ2-4, the V gene TRBV12-3 or TRBV12-4, with 9 bases matching TRBD1. The CDR3 is 17 residues long. Here the CDR3 DNA reads TGTGCCAGCAGTTTCTCCCGGGACAGGGAAAACAAAAACATTAAGTACTTC. Translated: CASSFSRDRENKNIKYF.

This sequence joins TRBV19 and TRBJ1-6, with unresolved D. CDR1 and CDR2 from the germline V gene are LNHDA and SQIVND (reference sequence). This CDR3 has 15 amino acids. V dropped 2 bases and J dropped 7 bases, with 12 bases sitting between them. The CDR3 DNA reads as TGTGCCAGTAGTATAAATGACTTCGGGAATTCACCCCTCCACTTT. Protein product: CASSINDFGNSPLHF.

This clonotype was found many times. The genes are TRBV19 and TRBJ2-7, with 8 bases that match TRBD1. J was trimmed by 3 bases and V by 6 bases; bases with no gene match: 10. CDR3 length equals 15 residues. Looked up from germline, CDR1 is LNHDA and CDR2 is SQIVND (reference sequence). DNA for the CDR3: TGTGCCAGTAGCCATGGGACAGGACGAAACTACGAGCAGTACTTC. Translated: CASSHGTGRNYEQYF. The full variable domain, rest sourced from reference TRBV19 and TRBJ2-7, is DGGITQSPKYLFRKEGQNVTLSCEQNLNHDAMYWYRQDPGQGLRLIYYSQIVNDFQKGDIAEGYSVSREKKESFPLTVTSAQKNPTAFYLCASSHGTGRNYEQYFGPGTRLTVT.

This clonotype was counted ten times or more. The chain has TRBV19 and TRBJ1-1; perhaps TRBD1 as D (6 bases). Germline loops: CDR1 LNHDA, CDR2 SQIVND (reference sequence). V lost 5 bases and J lost 1, with 11 bases in between. The CDR3 is made up of 14 amino acids. The CDR3 protein is CASSSLDRNTEAFF. DNA for the CDR3: TGTGCCAGTAGTTCCTTGGACAGGAACACTGAAGCTTTCTTT.

The V gene is TRBV6-1, the J gene TRBJ1-4; TRBD1 might be the D (6 bases). V dropped 11 bases and J dropped 4 bases, with 17 bases sitting between them. The germline V gene encodes CDR1 MNHNS and CDR2 SASEGT. There are 14 residues in the CDR3. CDR3 in DNA: TGTGCCGGGAAGTCGACAGGATATAATGAAAAACTGTTTTTT. Translating gives CAGKSTGYNEKLFF.

This clonotype was seen many times. J is TRBJ2-7 and V is TRBV27; possibly TRBD1 for D (5 bases). V lost 1 base, J lost 5 bases, and 9 bases lay in between. The CDR3 consists of 13 residues. The germline V gene has CDR1 MNHEY and CDR2 SMNVEV (reference sequence). The CDR3 protein is CASSLFKGNEQYF. CDR3 coding DNA: TGTGCCAGCAGTTTATTCAAGGGGAACGAGCAGTACTTC.

The sample holds many counts of this clonotype. The chain joins TRBV10-2 to TRBJ1-5, with a weak D call TRBD1 (6 bases). This CDR3 spans 18 amino acids. V was clipped by 4 bases and J by 0 bases, with 19 bases between them. The V gene's germline CDR1 is WSHSY and CDR2 SAAADI. The CDR3 sequence: CASSVFAGGLSSNQPQHF. DNA of the CDR3: TGCGCCAGCAGTGTCTTCGCGGGGGGGCTAAGTAGCAATCAGCCCCAGCATTTT.

This clonotype was counted many times. The rearrangement uses TRBV6-1 and TRBJ1-1; the D is unclear. The germline V gene encodes CDR1 MNHNS and CDR2 SASEGT. The CDR3 runs to 14 residues. The V end was cut by 3 bases, the J end by 0 bases, with 8 bases between. The CDR3 spells CASSERALNTEAFF. Here the CDR3 DNA reads TGTGCCAGCAGTGAGCGGGCCCTGAACACTGAAGCTTTCTTT.

This clonotype was found many times. The CDR3 loop reads CASRRSGGHHYEQYF. The CDR3, as DNA: TGCGCCAGCAGGAGGAGCGGGGGACACCACTACGAGCAGTACTTC. The chain carries TRBV10-2 and TRBJ2-7, with 8 bases that match TRBD2. Germline V gives CDR1 WSHSY, CDR2 SAAADI. V lost 6 bases to trimming and J lost 3 bases; unmatched junction nucleotides: 10. The CDR3 extends over 15 amino acids.

In its sample, this clonotype was seen many times. J is TRBJ1-6 and V is TRBV27; D perhaps matches TRBD1 (6 bases). The germline V and J ends were trimmed by 0 bases and 4 bases, with 13 bases remaining between them. Germline V gives CDR1 MNHEY, CDR2 SMNVEV (reference sequence). The CDR3 sequence is 17 residues long. Written as DNA, the CDR3 is TGTGCCAGCAGTTTATCGGGGTTGGGGGCGTATAATTCACCCCTCCACTTT. Translation gives CASSLSGLGAYNSPLHF.

This clonotype was found a few times. The V and J genes are TRBV12-3 or TRBV12-4 and TRBJ1-5; no firm D call. Deletions cut 3 bases from V and 7 bases from J, with 7 bases between. The CDR3 covers 12 residues. The CDR3 spells CASSFESQPQHF. Written as DNA, the CDR3 is TGTGCCAGCAGTTTTGAGAGCCAGCCCCAGCATTTT.

This clonotype appeared a few times. V is TRBV19 and J is TRBJ2-2, with D possibly matching TRBD2 (5 bases). Trimming left V 5 bases short and J 5 bases short, with 12 bases between. This CDR3 is 14 amino acids long. The germline gives CDR1 LNHDA, CDR2 SQIVND (reference sequence). The CDR3 is CASSLRVSTGELFF. For the CDR3, the DNA is TGTGCCAGTAGTTTGAGGGTTTCAACCGGGGAGCTGTTTTTT. The variable domain in full, completed from reference TRBV19 and TRBJ2-2, reads DGGITQSPKYLFRKEGQNVTLSCEQNLNHDAMYWYRQDPGQGLRLIYYSQIVNDFQKGDIAEGYSVSREKKESFPLTVTSAQKNPTAFYLCASSLRVSTGELFFGEGSRLTVL.

This clonotype was counted many times. The chain carries TRBV27 and TRBJ2-5, with a weak D call TRBD2 (6 bases). Germline values: CDR1 MNHEY, CDR2 SMNVEV (reference sequence). Trimming pared 3 bases from V and 5 bases from J, leaving 16 bases between. CDR3 length: 15 amino acids. The CDR3 reads CASSFQKGAGETQYF. The CDR3 DNA is TGTGCCAGCAGTTTTCAGAAGGGTGCGGGGGAGACCCAGTACTTC.

There are many counts of this clonotype. The chain joins TRBV12-3 or TRBV12-4 to TRBJ2-5; 9 bases agree with TRBD2. CDR3 length: 16 residues. V lost 1 base and J lost 4; bases outside the gene matches: 7. Here the CDR3 reads CASSLELAGISETQYF. The DNA for the CDR3 is TGTGCCAGCAGTTTAGAGCTAGCGGGGATTTCAGAGACCCAGTACTTC.

This clonotype was seen repeatedly, ten times or more. The CDR3 DNA follows: TGTGCCAGCTATTGGACAGGGAACACTGAAGCTTTCTTT. Translating it yields CASYWTGNTEAFF. The rearrangement joins TRBV6-1 to TRBJ1-1, with TRBD1 matching 7 bases. Trimming removed 8 bases from V and 1 base from J; junction bases left unmatched: 4. CDR3 length: 13 amino acids. Germline V gene data show CDR1 as MNHNS and CDR2 as SASEGT.

The genes are TRBV4-1 and TRBJ2-5; 10 bases align to TRBD2. The CDR3 consists of 17 residues. The V gene's germline CDR1 is MGHRA and CDR2 YSYEKL. The ends lost 1 base at V and 2 bases at J; junction bases unmatched: 7. The DNA of the CDR3 is TGCGCCAGCAGCCAAGGTCCATATAGCGGGGGGCAAGAGACCCAGTACTTC. Its translation: CASSQGPYSGGQETQYF.